This TCR beta chain derives from a study of blood T cell repertoires in COVID-19. The CDR3 has 14 residues. Trimming took 5 bases from V and 1 from J, leaving 12 bases between them. Germline V gene sequence: CDR1 LNHDA, CDR2 SQIVND (reference sequence). Generated by immunoSEQ multiplex PCR, the TCRdb table keeps only in-frame clones and is missing some. The repertoire holds 300,000 to 400,000 clones, with 75% to 90% as singletons. The sequenced sample consisted of PBMCs or T cells enriched from blood (not recorded which). This TCR came from a woman under 40 who had been exposed to COVID-19. The V gene is TRBV19, the J gene TRBJ2-7, with D possibly being TRBD1 (5 bases). CDR3 sequence: CASSQQVVSYEQYF. The CDR3 coding sequence is TGTGCCAGTAGTCAACAGGTTGTATCCTACGAGCAGTACTTC. Full variable domain (outside the CDR3, taken from reference TRBV19 and TRBJ2-7): DGGITQSPKYLFRKEGQNVTLSCEQNLNHDAMYWYRQDPGQGLRLIYYSQIVNDFQKGDIAEGYSVSREKKESFPLTVTSAQKNPTAFYLCASSQQVVSYEQYFGPGTRLTVT.